One sample yielded the 17 T cell receptor beta chains listed below, sequenced in a study of T cell responses to AZD1222 COVID-19 vaccine. TCRdb's copy holds only in-frame clones and misses some; the assay was immunoSEQ multiplex PCR. The sample holds roughly 130,000 clones, 80% to 90% seen once. The sequencing here drew on peripheral blood, taken on day 0 of AZD1222 vaccination. The receptor source for this set is an adult in good health.

This chain uses TRBV3-1 (or the pseudogene TRBV3-2) with TRBJ1-2; 8 bases are shared with TRBD1. Germline values: CDR1 LGHDT, CDR2 YNNKEL (reference sequence). CDR3 length equals 13 residues. V shed 4 bases, J shed 6 bases, and the junction held 4 bases outside the gene matches. The CDR3 DNA is TGTGCCAGCAGCCCCCCGGACAGGGATGGCTACACCTTC. It translates to CASSPPDRDGYTF.

The chain uses TRBV7-9 and TRBJ1-2; no firm D call. Germline V gives CDR1 SEHNR, CDR2 FQNEAQ (reference sequence). Trimming took off 5 bases at V and 7 bases at J, with 26 bases between the two ends. This CDR3 comprises 17 residues. The CDR3 loop reads CASSPRHSQTLRRGYTF. CDR3 coding DNA: TGTGCCAGCAGCCCCCGTCACTCCCAGACGCTCCGGCGTGGCTACACCTTC.

On this clone itself: The same CDR3 can be traced to other DNA sequences in this sample. The chain combines TRBV19 with TRBJ1-1, with D unclear. Germline-derived CDR1 and CDR2 are LNHDA and SQIVND (reference sequence). The CDR3 loop spans 13 amino acids. V was shortened by 3 bases and J by 0 bases, with 5 bases between the two germline ends. The CDR3 loop reads CASSIGMNTEAFF. CDR3 nucleotide sequence: TGTGCCAGTAGTATTGGAATGAACACTGAAGCTTTCTTT.

The chain is built from TRBV19 and TRBJ2-2; D tentatively fits TRBD1 or TRBD2 (5 bases each). The germline V gene encodes CDR1 LNHDA and CDR2 SQIVND (reference sequence). There are 13 residues in the CDR3. V was shortened by 3 bases and J by 6 bases, with 8 bases between the two germline ends. The DNA for the CDR3 is TGTGCCAGTAGTATTGGGACGCCCGGGGAGCTGTTTTTT. Translating gives CASSIGTPGELFF. Full variable domain (remainder filled in from reference TRBV19 and TRBJ2-2): DGGITQSPKYLFRKEGQNVTLSCEQNLNHDAMYWYRQDPGQGLRLIYYSQIVNDFQKGDIAEGYSVSREKKESFPLTVTSAQKNPTAFYLCASSIGTPGELFFGEGSRLTVL.

This clone was recorded only once. The rearrangement uses TRBV23-1 and TRBJ1-5; unclear D gene. TRBV23-1 is an open reading frame, and its role is uncertain. The ends were cut back, 1 base at V and 0 bases at J, with 4 bases in the middle. The CDR3 totals 14 residues. Written as DNA, the CDR3 is TGCGCCAGCAGTCAATGCGCTAGCAATCAGCCCCAGCATTTT. It translates to CASSQCASNQPQHF.

This chain joins TRBV11-2 and TRBJ1-1, with 7 positions matching TRBD1. The CDR3 contains 15 residues. CDR1 and CDR2 (germline): SGHAT, FQNNGV. The ends lost 6 bases at V and 1 base at J; junction bases unmatched: 8. CDR3 bases: TGTGCCAGCAGTCAAGCTAGGGGGCCGAACACTGAAGCTTTCTTT. Translating gives CASSQARGPNTEAFF.

The rearrangement uses TRBV9 and TRBJ1-1; 9 nucleotides line up with TRBD1. Germline loops: CDR1 SGDLS, CDR2 YYNGEE. The CDR3 is 14 amino acids. Losses at the gene ends were 1 base for V and 5 bases for J; bases not matched to a gene: 3. This chain's CDR3 is CASSVLTGGTEAFF. CDR3 nucleotide sequence: TGTGCCAGCAGCGTACTGACAGGGGGGACTGAAGCTTTCTTT.

The V gene is TRBV19, the J gene TRBJ1-1, with D possibly matching TRBD1 (5 bases). CDR3 length equals 14 residues. Trimming removed 3 bases at V and 0 bases at J, with 8 bases between. The V gene's germline CDR1 is LNHDA and CDR2 SQIVND (reference sequence). The DNA for the CDR3 is TGTGCCAGTAGTATTCGGGGGTTGAACACTGAAGCTTTCTTT. It encodes CASSIRGLNTEAFF.

This chain joins TRBV19 and TRBJ2-7; 7 bases agree with TRBD2. The CDR3 is 12 amino acids. CDR1 and CDR2 from the germline V gene are LNHDA and SQIVND (reference sequence). J was trimmed by 5 bases and V by 5 bases; bases with no gene match: 3. CDR3 in amino acids: CASSLSGNEQYF. In DNA, the CDR3 is TGTGCCAGTAGTCTCAGCGGGAACGAGCAGTACTTC. Full variable domain (missing parts from reference TRBV19 and TRBJ2-7): DGGITQSPKYLFRKEGQNVTLSCEQNLNHDAMYWYRQDPGQGLRLIYYSQIVNDFQKGDIAEGYSVSREKKESFPLTVTSAQKNPTAFYLCASSLSGNEQYFGPGTRLTVT.

The chain uses TRBV7-2 and TRBJ2-7; 8 bases align to TRBD2. The CDR3 is 15 residues long. Germline CDR1 reads SGHTA; CDR2 reads FQGNSA. Trimming cost V 4 bases and J 3 bases; bases outside gene matches: 8. CDR3 residues: CASSSSGTRIYEQYF. Here the CDR3 DNA reads TGTGCCAGCAGCTCCTCGGGGACTAGGATCTACGAGCAGTACTTC.

The genes are TRBV24-1 and TRBJ2-1, with 12 bases that match TRBD2. V was clipped by 0 bases and J by 4 bases; unmatched bases: 3. In germline, CDR1 is KGHDR, CDR2 SFDVKD. CDR3 length: 17 amino acids. The CDR3 reads CATSDLGLAGLYNEQFF. CDR3 bases: TGTGCCACCAGTGATTTGGGACTAGCGGGATTGTACAATGAGCAGTTCTTC.

The V and J genes are TRBV11-2 and TRBJ2-7; 14 bases align to TRBD2. CDR3 length: 18 amino acids. V lost 3 bases, J lost 0 bases, and 7 bases stayed unmatched. CDR1 SGHAT and CDR2 FQNNGV come from the germline V gene. The CDR3 DNA sequence: TGTGCCAGCAGCTTTCTCCAGGGACTAGCGGGAGTCTCCTACGAGCAGTACTTC. Its translation: CASSFLQGLAGVSYEQYF.

The gene calls are TRBV5-1 and TRBJ2-3, with D possibly matching TRBD2 (6 bases). Trimming took off 2 bases at V and 4 bases at J, with 11 bases between the two ends. CDR1 and CDR2 (germline): SGHRS, YFSETQ. This CDR3 has 14 amino acids. The CDR3 DNA follows: TGCGCCAGCAGCTTTTCACCGGGGGCAGATACGCAGTATTTT. This translates into CASSFSPGADTQYF.

The chain employs TRBV5-1 and TRBJ2-3, with 10 nucleotides matching TRBD2. Trimming removed 0 bases from V and 9 bases from J; junction bases left unmatched: 10. This CDR3 has 16 amino acids. CDR1 and CDR2 (germline): SGHRS, YFSETQ. In DNA form, the CDR3 reads TGCGCCAGCAGCTTGGAACTAGCGGGGACGAGGGTGACGCAGTATTTT. Translated, it gives CASSLELAGTRVTQYF.

The chain joins TRBV13 to TRBJ2-7; TRBD1 or TRBD2 may be the D gene (6 bases each). The germline gives CDR1 PRHDT, CDR2 FYEKMQ (reference sequence). Deletions cut 7 bases from V and 0 bases from J, with 10 bases between. The CDR3 is 13 residues long. The CDR3 here is CASKGGASYEQYF. DNA for the CDR3: TGTGCCAGCAAGGGGGGAGCCTCCTACGAGCAGTACTTC.

The chain recombines TRBV4-1 with TRBJ1-2, with 10 positions matching TRBD1. The CDR3 is made up of 15 amino acids. Germline assignment: CDR1 MGHRA and CDR2 YSYEKL. The junction had 6 bases not matched to a gene; V was cut back by 3 bases and J by 5 bases. The CDR3 region has the DNA TGCGCCAGCAGCCATCCCGGGACAGGGGTTTATGGCTACACCTTC. Protein sequence: CASSHPGTGVYGYTF.

This chain links TRBV7-9 with TRBJ1-4; D is ambiguous. The germline V gene has CDR1 SEHNR and CDR2 FQNEAQ (reference sequence). This CDR3 is 12 amino acids long. V was trimmed by 11 bases and J by 4 bases, leaving 11 bases between them. CDR3 residues: CAVRADNEKLFF. For the CDR3, the DNA is TGTGCCGTACGGGCCGATAATGAAAAACTGTTTTTT.